Detailed here is one T cell receptor beta chain. The target antigen is unknown. Expressed TCRB transcripts were sequenced after all isolated RNA was converted to cDNA. Sequenced by immunoSEQ multiplex PCR; TCRdb stores in-frame clones only, minus some. Here the sample spans 680,000 or so clones, 15% to 18% being singletons. The data were taken from a study of beta chain features in type 1 diabetes. Study summary: Over all samples combined, over 85 million sorted cells were examined. The study, taken as a whole, reports: The naive, central memory and Treg TCRB repertoires looked more alike in patients than they did in healthy donors.

CD45RO/CCR7/CD25/CD127/CD95/CD27 separated CD4+ naive, central memory, regulatory and stem cell-like memory cells by sorting. The germline CDR1 and CDR2 sequences are SGHNT and YENEEA. The CDR3 has 14 residues. The V gene lost 5 bases and the J gene lost 1 base, with 9 bases spanning the gap. The sample comprised naive CD4+ T cells from blood. This TCR came from a man aged 18 to 35 in good health. The chain links TRBV11-3 to TRBJ2-4; D may be TRBD2 (6 bases). For the CDR3, the DNA is TGTGCCAGCAGCGGCGGAGGGGCCAAAAACATTCAGTACTTC. Translated, it gives CASSGGGAKNIQYF.